The 27 T cell receptor beta chains below were found in one sample sequenced in a study of CD8 T cells in Susac syndrome. A quantity of 0.5 to 1 ug RNA underwent reverse transcription using random hexamers. Each CDR3 protein gets one entry after TCRdb re-called the immunoSEQ multiplex PCR reads with MiXCR. This sample carries tens of thousands of distinct CDR3 sequences, around 96% of them seen once, and the ten largest clones take 0.1% to 0.12%. Sample: CD4+ T cells from PBMCs. All receptors come from a human donor with multiple sclerosis.

V is TRBV5-1 and J is TRBJ2-1, with D perhaps TRBD1 or TRBD2 (5 bases each). Between the trimmed V and J ends, which lost 4 bases and 5 bases, there was a span of 13 bases. The CDR3 consists of 14 residues. Germline CDR1 SGHRS, CDR2 YFSETQ. For the CDR3, the DNA is TGCGCCAGCAGCACGGGACCAACTAACAATGAGCAGTTCTTC. As protein: CASSTGPTNNEQFF.

The DNA of the CDR3 is TGCAGTGCCGGCGCAGGGTTGGGCTACACCTTC. Protein sequence: CSAGAGLGYTF. The chain couples TRBV20-1 to TRBJ1-2; possible D gene TRBD1, 5 bases. The V end was cut by 6 bases, the J end by 8 bases, with 13 bases between. The CDR3 consists of 11 residues. The V gene's germline CDR1 is DFQATT and CDR2 SNEGSKA (reference sequence).

This rearrangement joins TRBV10-3 to TRBJ1-6; D is undetermined. Germline-derived CDR1 and CDR2 are ENHRY and SYGVKD. Trimming shortened V by 6 bases and J by 0 bases, and 3 bases separated the two germline ends. The CDR3 runs to 13 residues. CDR3 bases: TGTGCCATCAGCAGCTCCTATAATTCACCCCTCCACTTT. It is translated as CAISSSYNSPLHF.

The chain has TRBV11-3 and TRBJ2-3; weak D call: TRBD2 (6 bases). CDR3 length: 14 amino acids. Per germline, CDR1 SGHNT and CDR2 YENEEA. V lost 3 bases to trimming and J lost 2 bases, with 9 bases between them. The CDR3 loop reads CASSFGGNTDTQYF. CDR3 nucleotide sequence: TGTGCCAGCAGCTTCGGAGGGAACACAGATACGCAGTATTTT.

The V gene is TRBV25-1, the J gene TRBJ2-5; a weak D match, TRBD1 (6 bases). Per germline, CDR1 MGHDK and CDR2 SYGVNS. Trimming removed 6 bases from V and 5 bases from J, with 13 bases in between. CDR3 length: 13 amino acids. CDR3 residues: CASRGAGPETQYF. In DNA, the CDR3 is TGTGCCAGCAGGGGGGCCGGCCCCGAGACCCAGTACTTC.

This clonotype was counted once. The rearrangement joins TRBV7-9 to TRBJ2-1; 11 nucleotides match TRBD2. V shed 7 bases, J shed 0 bases, and the junction held 8 bases outside the gene matches. CDR3 size: 17 residues. Germline V CDR1 and CDR2: SEHNR, FQNEAQ (reference sequence). The CDR3 loop reads CASILAGGQSSYNEQFF. CDR3 nucleotides: TGTGCCAGCATCCTAGCGGGGGGACAGAGCTCCTACAATGAGCAGTTCTTC.

This clonotype was seen once. The J gene is TRBJ2-1, the V gene TRBV30; D unresolved. V gave up 1 base and J gave up 8 bases, with 9 bases separating them. CDR1 and CDR2 (germline): GTSNPN, SVGIG (reference sequence). This CDR3 has 12 residues. The CDR3 region is CAWSGGLDEQFF. The CDR3 coding sequence is TGTGCCTGGAGTGGGGGTTTGGATGAGCAGTTCTTC. The full variable domain, with the rest looked up from reference TRBV30 and TRBJ2-1, is SQTIHQWPATLVQPVGSPLSLECTVEGTSNPNLYWYRQAAGRGLQLLFYSVGIGQISSEVPQNLSASRPQDRQFILSSKKLLLSDSGFYLCAWSGGLDEQFFGPGTRLTVL.

J is TRBJ1-6 and V is TRBV5-1; 9 bases are a match to TRBD1. The CDR3 sequence is 14 residues long. J gave up 6 bases and V 4 bases, and 2 bases lay outside the gene matches. CDR1 SGHRS and CDR2 YFSETQ come from the germline V gene. DNA of the CDR3: TGCGCCAGCAGCAAGGGACAGGGTAATTCACCCCTCCACTTT. Translating it yields CASSKGQGNSPLHF.

The V and J genes are TRBV20-1 and TRBJ2-7; perhaps TRBD1 as D (6 bases). Germline values: CDR1 DFQATT, CDR2 SNEGSKA (reference sequence). V was clipped by 8 bases and J by 1 base, with 18 bases between them. CDR3 length equals 14 residues. The CDR3 loop reads CSPYSWGQSYEQYF. DNA of the CDR3: TGCAGTCCCTATTCTTGGGGACAATCCTACGAGCAGTACTTC.

This chain uses TRBV3-1 with TRBJ1-6, with D possibly being TRBD1 (5 bases). Between the trimmed V and J ends, which lost 5 bases and 9 bases, there was a span of 14 bases. Germline CDR1 is LGHDT and CDR2 is YNNKEL (reference sequence). The CDR3 contains 14 residues. CDR3 sequence (DNA): TGTGCCAGCAGCTACCGGGACCGTCGTTCACCCCTCCACTTT. Translating gives CASSYRDRRSPLHF.

The rearrangement links TRBV3-1 to TRBJ1-6, with D possibly being TRBD1 (6 bases). The V gene's germline CDR1 is LGHDT and CDR2 YNNKEL (reference sequence). The CDR3 is 20 residues long. Trimming cost V 0 bases and J 6 bases, with 24 bases left between them. CDR3 in amino acids: CASSQEPASSRQAFNSPLHF. CDR3 DNA: TGTGCCAGCAGCCAAGAGCCCGCCTCCTCCCGACAGGCGTTTAATTCACCCCTCCACTTT.

This rearrangement joins TRBV7-9 to TRBJ2-5; D is undetermined. The germline V gene has CDR1 SEHNR and CDR2 FQNEAQ (reference sequence). The V and J ends lost 2 bases and 3 bases respectively, with 7 bases between them. The CDR3 is 13 amino acids. The CDR3 DNA sequence: TGTGCCAGCAGCTTAATCACAGAAGAGACCCAGTACTTC. Its translation is CASSLITEETQYF.

The chain joins TRBV19 to TRBJ1-2; D not certain. The germline V gene encodes CDR1 LNHDA and CDR2 SQIVND (reference sequence). Trimming stripped 1 base from V and 8 bases from J, with 17 bases between. This CDR3 is built from 15 residues. The CDR3 reads CASSIVSGSAYGYTF. DNA for the CDR3: TGTGCCAGTAGTATAGTGTCGGGCAGCGCTTACGGCTACACCTTC.

The gene calls are TRBV5-6 and TRBJ1-6; 9 nucleotides line up with TRBD1. Germline assignment: CDR1 SGHDT and CDR2 YYEEEE. The CDR3 is 16 amino acids. The V gene end was trimmed by 4 bases and the J gene end by 10 bases; junction bases not matched to a gene: 12. The CDR3 bases are TGTGCCAGCAGCGTCGGGTCTTGGACAGGGGTATCACCCCTCCACTTT. This codes for CASSVGSWTGVSPLHF.

The chain combines TRBV7-6 with TRBJ2-6, with a weak D call TRBD1 (6 bases). The germline V and J ends were trimmed by 2 bases and 0 bases, with 11 bases remaining between them. CDR3 size: 17 residues. Germline V CDR1 and CDR2: SGHVS, FNYEAQ. The CDR3 sequence: CASSLLGQPSGANVLTF. CDR3 nucleotide sequence: TGTGCCAGCAGCTTATTGGGACAACCCTCTGGGGCCAACGTCCTGACTTTC.

This rearrangement joins TRBV2 to TRBJ1-2; D remains ambiguous. V was shortened by 4 bases and J by 0 bases, with 9 bases between the two germline ends. This CDR3 has 14 residues. Germline CDR1 SNHLY, CDR2 FYNNEI. CDR3 nucleotides: TGTGCCAGCAGTGTCCGACGGTCTAACTATGGCTACACCTTC. The encoded protein is CASSVRRSNYGYTF.

This clonotype appeared a single time. The V gene is TRBV24-1, the J gene TRBJ1-2; D is undetermined. The germline gives CDR1 KGHDR, CDR2 SFDVKD. V was clipped by 4 bases and J by 2 bases, with 7 bases between them. CDR3 length equals 13 residues. The CDR3 nucleotides read TGTGCCACCAGTGAAGGGCAGAACTATGGCTACACCTTC. Residues: CATSEGQNYGYTF.

This sequence joins TRBV15 and TRBJ2-1; D gene unclear. The CDR3 extends over 13 amino acids. Germline lookup yields CDR1 LNHNV and CDR2 YYDKDF (reference sequence). V lost 3 bases, J lost 2 bases, and 5 bases lay in between. DNA of the CDR3: TGTGCCACCAGCAGGGCCACCTACAATGAGCAGTTCTTC. Amino acids: CATSRATYNEQFF.

The chain employs TRBV27 and TRBJ1-6, with 9 positions matching TRBD1. V dropped 5 bases and J dropped 10; count of bases not matched to a gene: 12. The V gene's germline CDR1 is MNHEY and CDR2 SMNVEV (reference sequence). This CDR3 is 16 amino acids long. The CDR3 DNA reads TGTGCCAGCAGTACTCTACCGGGACAGGGACGCTCACCCCTCCACTTT. Amino acid sequence: CASSTLPGQGRSPLHF.

The chain is built from TRBV5-4 and TRBJ1-1; D call uncertain. V dropped 1 base and J dropped 1 base, with 14 bases sitting between them. The CDR3 contains 16 residues. Looked up from germline, CDR1 is SGHNT and CDR2 is YYREEE (reference sequence). CDR3 residues: CASSLPAGEGNTEAFF. CDR3 coding DNA: TGTGCCAGCAGCTTGCCGGCTGGGGAGGGGAACACTGAAGCTTTCTTT. Together with reference TRBV5-4 and TRBJ1-1, the CDR3 gives the full variable domain: ETGVTQSPTHLIKTRGQQVTLRCSSQSGHNTVSWYQQALGQGPQFIFQYYREEENGRGNFPPRFSGLQFPNYSSELNVNALELDDSALYLCASSLPAGEGNTEAFFGQGTRLTVV.

The V call is TRBV7-9, the J call TRBJ2-7, with 9 positions matching TRBD1. Germline V lookup: CDR1 SEHNR, CDR2 FQNEAQ (reference sequence). The V gene end was trimmed by 5 bases and the J gene end by 5 bases; junction bases not matched to a gene: 13. There are 16 residues in the CDR3. The CDR3 DNA reads as TGTGCCAGCAGCCGATTTTTACAGGGGGCGGTCAACGAGCAGTACTTC. Translated: CASSRFLQGAVNEQYF.

The chain is built from TRBV3-1 and TRBJ1-5; no definite D call. This CDR3 is built from 13 residues. CDR1 is LGHDT and CDR2 is YNNKEL in the germline V gene (reference sequence). Trimming removed 3 bases at V and 7 bases at J, with 10 bases between. This CDR3 is CASSHSAGQPQHF. The DNA of the CDR3 is TGTGCCAGCAGCCATAGTGCGGGACAGCCCCAGCATTTT.

V and J are TRBV12-3 or TRBV12-4 and TRBJ2-6; D might be TRBD1 (6 bases). Trimming stripped 3 bases from V and 2 bases from J, with 11 bases between. The CDR3 spans 16 residues. CDR3 amino acids: CASSLGAATGANVLTF. DNA for the CDR3: TGTGCCAGCAGTTTGGGGGCGGCTACTGGGGCCAACGTCCTGACTTTC.

This chain uses TRBV11-2 with TRBJ2-1, with TRBD2 identical over 8 bases. Germline loops: CDR1 SGHAT, CDR2 FQNNGV. The J segment lost 3 bases and the V segment lost 0 bases, leaving 1 base of the junction unmatched. The CDR3 runs to 15 residues. CDR3 bases: TGTGCCAGCAGCTTAGATCTAGCGGGCTACAATGAGCAGTTCTTC. Translating it yields CASSLDLAGYNEQFF.

The genes are TRBV5-4 and TRBJ2-7, with 8 bases identical to TRBD1. The CDR3 is made up of 14 amino acids. With 7 bases clipped from V and 3 bases from J, the junction kept 9 bases outside the gene matches. Germline CDR1 reads SGHNT; CDR2 reads YYREEE (reference sequence). CDR3 DNA: TGTGCCAGCGCTCTGGAACAGGGGGTCTACGAGCAGTACTTC. Its protein is CASALEQGVYEQYF.

The gene calls are TRBV7-9 and TRBJ2-7; possibly TRBD1 for D (7 bases). CDR3 length: 15 residues. The V end lost 1 base, the J end lost 2 bases, and 12 bases lay between the germline ends. Germline V CDR1 and CDR2: SEHNR, FQNEAQ (reference sequence). CDR3 residues: CASSLGQGEAYEQYF. The CDR3 coding sequence is TGTGCCAGCAGCTTAGGGCAGGGGGAGGCCTACGAGCAGTACTTC.

The chain couples TRBV5-1 to TRBJ2-1; 8 bases are a match to TRBD2. This CDR3 region has 15 residues. Germline CDR1 is SGHRS and CDR2 is YFSETQ. V trimming: 4 bases; J trimming: 0 bases; junction bases outside the gene matches: 3. The CDR3 sequence: CASSTGLASYNEQFF. The CDR3 nucleotides read TGCGCCAGCAGCACAGGACTAGCCTCCTACAATGAGCAGTTCTTC.